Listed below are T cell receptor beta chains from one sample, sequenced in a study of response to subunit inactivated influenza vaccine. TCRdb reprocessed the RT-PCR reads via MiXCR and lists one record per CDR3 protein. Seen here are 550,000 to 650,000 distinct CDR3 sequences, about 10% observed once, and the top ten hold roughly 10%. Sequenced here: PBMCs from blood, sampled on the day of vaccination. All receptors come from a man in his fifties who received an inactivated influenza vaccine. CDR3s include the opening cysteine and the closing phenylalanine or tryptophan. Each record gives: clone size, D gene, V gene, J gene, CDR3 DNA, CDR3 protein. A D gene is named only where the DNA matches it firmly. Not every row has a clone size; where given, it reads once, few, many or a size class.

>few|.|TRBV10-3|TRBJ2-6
TGTGCCATCAGTGCTTCGACGGGGGCCAACGTCCTGACTTTC
CAISASTGANVLTF
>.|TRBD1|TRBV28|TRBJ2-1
TGTGCCACCGACAGGGCGGACTACAATGAGCAGTTCTTC
CATDRADYNEQFF
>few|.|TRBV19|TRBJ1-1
TGTGCCAGTAGTAACAGAGGGACTGAAGCTTTCTTT
CASSNRGTEAFF
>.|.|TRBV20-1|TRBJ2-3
TGCTGTGCTAGAGGCTTACCCAGCACGACTAGCACAGATACGCAGTATTTT
CCARGLPSTTSTDTQYF
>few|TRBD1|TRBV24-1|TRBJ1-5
TGTGCCACCAGTGATAGGACAGGGGGTTTTAGCAATCAGCCCCAGCATTTT
CATSDRTGGFSNQPQHF
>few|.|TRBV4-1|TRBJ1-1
TGCGCCAGCAGCCACTCCGGGAGGGGTGTGTCAGCTTTCTTT
CASSHSGRGVSAFF
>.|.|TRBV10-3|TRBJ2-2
TGTGCCATCAGTGTACCGGGACGTTCGAGCACCGGGGAGCTGTTTTTT
CAISVPGRSSTGELFF
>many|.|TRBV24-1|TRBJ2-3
TGTGCCACCAGCCGGACTATCGCAGATACGCAGTATTTT
CATSRTIADTQYF
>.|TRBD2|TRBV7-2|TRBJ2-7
TGTGCCAGCAGCTTAGCGGGCGGGAGGGGTGGCGAGCAGTACTTC
CASSLAGGRGGEQYF
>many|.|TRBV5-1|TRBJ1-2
TGCGCCAGCAGCCCTTACCCTGGAGGGCTTACTAACTATGGCTACACCTTC
CASSPYPGGLTNYGYTF
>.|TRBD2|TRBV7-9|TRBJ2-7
TGTGCCAGCAGCCATCCGGGACTAGCGGGAGGCCATTACGAGCAGTACTTC
CASSHPGLAGGHYEQYF
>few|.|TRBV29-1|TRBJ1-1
TGCAGCGGTTGGGACCCAGGGCGGACTGAAGCTTTCTTT
CSGWDPGRTEAFF
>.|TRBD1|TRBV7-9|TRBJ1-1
TGTGCCAGCAGCCCAACAGCCGGACAGGGGGGCACTGAAGCTTTCTTT
CASSPTAGQGGTEAFF
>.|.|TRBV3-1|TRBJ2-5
TGTGCCAGCAGCCAAGATGGCCAGATTTCGCACGAGACCCAGTACTTC
CASSQDGQISHETQYF
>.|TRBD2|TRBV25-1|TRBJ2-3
TGTGCCAGCAGTGTCGCCGGGACTAGCGGGAGCACAGATACGCAGTATTTT
CASSVAGTSGSTDTQYF
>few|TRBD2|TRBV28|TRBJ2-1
TGTGCCAGCAGTTTACCTAGCGGAAACTACAATGAGCAGTTCTTC
CASSLPSGNYNEQFF
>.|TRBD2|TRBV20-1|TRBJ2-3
TGCAGTGCCGCAGGACTAGCGGGGGGGATTAGAAATACGCAGTATTTT
CSAAGLAGGIRNTQYF
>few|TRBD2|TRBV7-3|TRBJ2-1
TGTGCCAGCAGCTGGACTAGCGGCAATGAGCAGTTCTTC
CASSWTSGNEQFF
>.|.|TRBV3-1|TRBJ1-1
TGTGCCAGCAGGCCGATTTTGGGGTTGGACACTGAAGCTTTCTTT
CASRPILGLDTEAFF
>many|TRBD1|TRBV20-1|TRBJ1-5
TGCAGTGCAAAAACGACAGGGGGCTTTCAGCCCCAGCATTTT
CSAKTTGGFQPQHF
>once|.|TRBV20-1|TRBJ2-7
TGCAGTGCTAGAGCCCCACGGCCCCCCTACGAGCAGTACTTC
CSARAPRPPYEQYF
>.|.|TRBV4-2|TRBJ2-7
TGTGCCAGCAGCCAAGAACTTAGTTGGGACACTCACTACGAGCAGTACTTC
CASSQELSWDTHYEQYF
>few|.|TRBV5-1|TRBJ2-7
TGCGCCAGCAGCCCCGAGGCTTCTCGCGAGCAGTACTTC
CASSPEASREQYF
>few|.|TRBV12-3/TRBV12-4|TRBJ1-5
TGTGCCAGCAGTTCGGCCGTGGATCAGCCCCAGCATTTT
CASSSAVDQPQHF
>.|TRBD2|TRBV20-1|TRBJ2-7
TGCAGTGCGGATAGCGGGTATCACTACGAGCAGTACTTC
CSADSGYHYEQYF
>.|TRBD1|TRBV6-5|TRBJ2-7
TGTGCCAGCAGTTATTATAAGTCCGGGACAGACTACGAGCAGTACTTC
CASSYYKSGTDYEQYF
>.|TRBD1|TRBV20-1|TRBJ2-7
TGCAGTGCCTCGACAGGGGGGTCCTACGAGCAGTACTTC
CSASTGGSYEQYF
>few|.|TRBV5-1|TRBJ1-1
TGCGCCAGCTCCAGGACGGGGATCATGAACACTGAAGCTTTCTTT
CASSRTGIMNTEAFF
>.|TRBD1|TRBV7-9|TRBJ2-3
TGTGCCAGCAGCTTTGGACAGGGGGTAGATACGCAGTATTTT
CASSFGQGVDTQYF
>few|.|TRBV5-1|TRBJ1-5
TGCGCCAGCAGCTTGTGGGGGGGAGATAATCAGCCCCAGCATTTT
CASSLWGGDNQPQHF
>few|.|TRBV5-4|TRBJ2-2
TGTGCCAGCACTCTCAATATAAAAGACGGGAACACCGGGGAGCTGTTTTTT
CASTLNIKDGNTGELFF
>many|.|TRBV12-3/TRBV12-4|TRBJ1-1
TGTGCCAGCACCTCCCTAGGTCGCAGTACTGAAGCTTTCTTT
CASTSLGRSTEAFF
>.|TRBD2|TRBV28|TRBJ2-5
TGTGCCAGCAGTTTTGGGCGGCTAGCGCGGGAGATACAAGAGACCCAGTACTTC
CASSFGRLAREIQETQYF
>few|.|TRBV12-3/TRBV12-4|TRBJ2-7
TGTGCCAGCAGTCCCTCTCGTGGTCGGAACGAGCAGTACTTC
CASSPSRGRNEQYF
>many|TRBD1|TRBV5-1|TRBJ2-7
TGCGCCAGCAGCCCGCGACAGGGGGCGTATAGAGACGAGCAGTACTTC
CASSPRQGAYRDEQYF
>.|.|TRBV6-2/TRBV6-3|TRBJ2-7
TGTGCCAGCAGTTCGAACGGCTACGAGCAGTACTTC
CASSSNGYEQYF
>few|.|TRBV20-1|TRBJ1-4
TGCAGTGCTAGAGCCCTTGGCGGAGTCCATAATGAAAAACTGTTTTTT
CSARALGGVHNEKLFF
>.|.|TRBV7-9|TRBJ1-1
TGTGCCAGCAGCTCCAGGACAGAGGTGAACACTGAAGCTTTCTTT
CASSSRTEVNTEAFF
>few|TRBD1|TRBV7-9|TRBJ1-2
TGTGCCAGCAGCTTAGCGGGGGACAGAAGTAGTGGCTACACCTTC
CASSLAGDRSSGYTF
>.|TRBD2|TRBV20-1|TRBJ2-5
TGCAGTGCTACAACTCCCAATAGCGGGAGGGATGAGACCCAGTACTTC
CSATTPNSGRDETQYF
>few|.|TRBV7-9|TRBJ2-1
TGTGCCAGCAGACATTCGGGGGACCACGAGCAGTTCTTC
CASRHSGDHEQFF
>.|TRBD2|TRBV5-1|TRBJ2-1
TGCGCCAGCAGTTCGGTGGGGACTAGCGGGAGGAGGAACGAGCAGTTCTTC
CASSSVGTSGRRNEQFF
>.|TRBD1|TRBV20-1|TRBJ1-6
TGCAGTGCTGCTAGGACAGGGATTGTAAATGATTCACCCCTCCACTTT
CSAARTGIVNDSPLHF
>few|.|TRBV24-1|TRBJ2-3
TGTGCCACCAGTGATACTTCGGACAGACAGTATTTT
CATSDTSDRQYF
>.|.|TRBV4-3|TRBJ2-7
TGCGCCAGCAGCCATTCACGGGGGCGCGAGCAGTACTTC
CASSHSRGREQYF
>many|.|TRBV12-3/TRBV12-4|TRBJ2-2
TGTGCCAGCAGTTTAGCGCCAGGCACCGGGGAGCTGTTTTTT
CASSLAPGTGELFF